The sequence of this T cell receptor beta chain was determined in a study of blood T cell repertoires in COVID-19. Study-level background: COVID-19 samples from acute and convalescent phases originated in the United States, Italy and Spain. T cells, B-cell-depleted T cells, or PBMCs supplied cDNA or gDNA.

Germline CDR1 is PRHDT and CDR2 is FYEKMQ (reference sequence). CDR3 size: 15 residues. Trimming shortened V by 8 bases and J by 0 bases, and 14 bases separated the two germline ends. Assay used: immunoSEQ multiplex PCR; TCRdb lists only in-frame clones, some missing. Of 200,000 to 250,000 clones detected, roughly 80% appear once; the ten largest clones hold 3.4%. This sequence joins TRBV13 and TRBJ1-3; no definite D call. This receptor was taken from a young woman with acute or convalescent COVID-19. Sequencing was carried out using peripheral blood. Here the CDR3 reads CASSRRGTSGNTIYF. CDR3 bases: TGTGCCAGCTCCCGGCGGGGAACCTCTGGAAACACCATATATTTT.